Listed here are 21 T cell receptor beta chains from one sample, sequenced in a study of blood T cell repertoires in COVID-19 (dated by TCRdb to the early 2020s). The library was produced with the immunoSEQ multiplex PCR assay. In its TCRdb copy, this immuneACCESS table keeps in-frame sequences only and misses some clones. Where compared with another copy, unresolved V genes explain less than half of these, and the others have no known cause. Across this sample there are fewer than 150,000 clones, with around 90% seen only once. The ten largest make up 9.5% to 11% of the sample. Sequencing was carried out using peripheral blood. These receptor sequences come from a woman older than 75 with acute or convalescent COVID-19.

The chain links TRBV19 to TRBJ2-2; D is possibly TRBD2 (5 bases). Germline V gene data show CDR1 as LNHDA and CDR2 as SQIVND (reference sequence). The CDR3 is 16 residues long. Trimming shortened V by 1 base and J by 0 bases, and 9 bases separated the two germline ends. The CDR3 loop reads CASSIVSGANTGELFF. CDR3 sequence (DNA): TGTGCCAGTAGTATAGTGTCCGGGGCGAACACCGGGGAGCTGTTTTTT. The full variable domain, rest sourced from reference TRBV19 and TRBJ2-2, is DGGITQSPKYLFRKEGQNVTLSCEQNLNHDAMYWYRQDPGQGLRLIYYSQIVNDFQKGDIAEGYSVSREKKESFPLTVTSAQKNPTAFYLCASSIVSGANTGELFFGEGSRLTVL.

The genes are TRBV5-1 and TRBJ2-5; D is ambiguous. CDR1 SGHRS and CDR2 YFSETQ come from the germline V gene. V was shortened by 7 bases and J by 1 base, with 17 bases between the two germline ends. The CDR3 runs 15 residues. CDR3 region: CASVATPLLQETQYF. The DNA of the CDR3 is TGCGCCAGCGTGGCGACTCCACTCCTCCAAGAGACCCAGTACTTC.

Comments on this clone: The sample carries other DNA sequences with the same CDR3. The CDR3 bases are TGTGCCAGCAGCTTAGGCCAAAACACTGAAGCTTTCTTT. It translates to CASSLGQNTEAFF. The rearrangement links TRBV7-3 to TRBJ1-1; D gene ambiguous. The ends were cut back, 2 bases at V and 2 bases at J, with 6 bases in the middle. This CDR3 region has 13 residues. Germline values: CDR1 SGHTA, CDR2 FQGTGA.

This clone showed up just a few times. V usage is TRBV4-1 and J usage is TRBJ1-1, with a weak D call TRBD1 (5 bases). CDR3 length: 14 residues. CDR1 and CDR2 (germline): MGHRA, YSYEKL. V was shortened by 2 bases and J by 6 bases, with 13 bases between the two germline ends. CDR3 amino acids: CASSQQGRGAEAFF. The CDR3, as DNA: TGCGCCAGCAGCCAACAGGGTCGCGGAGCTGAAGCTTTCTTT.

This chain joins TRBV19 and TRBJ2-3, with TRBD2 matching 9 bases. The germline V gene has CDR1 LNHDA and CDR2 SQIVND (reference sequence). V shed 4 bases and J 2 bases; nucleotides not matched to a gene: 7. The CDR3 is 16 residues long. The CDR3 region has the DNA TGTGCCAGTAGTAGGCCTAGCGGGGCGTTCACAGATACGCAGTATTTT. Amino acid sequence: CASSRPSGAFTDTQYF.

The J gene is TRBJ1-2, the V gene TRBV11-2; 10 bases are shared with TRBD1. This CDR3 contains 11 residues. The V and J ends lost 4 bases and 13 bases, in that order; junction bases with no gene match: 3. Germline CDR1 SGHAT, CDR2 FQNNGV. This chain's CDR3 is CASSSGQGGTF. As DNA, the CDR3 is TGTGCCAGCAGCTCCGGACAGGGGGGCACCTTC.

J is TRBJ2-5 and V is TRBV5-1; 8 nucleotides align to TRBD1. The CDR3 spans 14 residues. Germline V lookup: CDR1 SGHRS, CDR2 YFSETQ. V lost 4 bases to trimming and J lost 4 bases; unmatched junction nucleotides: 6. CDR3 loop: CASSPRTGRETQYF. The CDR3 DNA follows: TGCGCCAGCAGCCCAAGGACAGGGCGAGAGACCCAGTACTTC.

The rearrangement uses TRBV3-1 (or the pseudogene TRBV3-2) and TRBJ2-1; 10 bases line up with TRBD2. Trimming removed 7 bases from V and 7 bases from J; junction bases left unmatched: 10. Germline V CDR1 and CDR2: LGHDT, YNNKEL (reference sequence). The CDR3 is 15 amino acids. The chain's CDR3 is CASTKRGGRGNEQFF. CDR3 in DNA: TGTGCCAGCACGAAGCGGGGGGGCCGTGGGAATGAGCAGTTCTTC.

This clone was seen only once. The chain employs TRBV30 and TRBJ1-1; maybe TRBD1 (6 bases). This CDR3 is built from 13 residues. Germline assignment: CDR1 GTSNPN and CDR2 SVGIG (reference sequence). Trimming shortened V by 4 bases and J by 1 base, and 10 bases separated the two germline ends. The CDR3 coding sequence is TGTGCCTGGACCGGACAGAGGAACACTGAAGCTTTCTTT. Translating it yields CAWTGQRNTEAFF.

This chain connects TRBV5-6 to TRBJ2-2, with TRBD2 matching 7 bases. Germline trimming cut 4 bases from V and 1 base from J; bases unmatched to any gene: 13. The CDR3 is made up of 18 amino acids. CDR1 and CDR2 (germline): SGHDT, YYEEEE. The CDR3 here is CASSPWSETGGNTGELFF. In nucleotides, the CDR3 is TGTGCCAGCAGCCCGTGGAGTGAAACGGGGGGGAACACCGGGGAGCTGTTTTTT.

DNA for the CDR3: TGTGCCAGTAGCCTCGGGACAGGGGAAAACATTCAGTACTTC. Its translation is CASSLGTGENIQYF. This chain connects TRBV19 to TRBJ2-4, with 10 bases identical to TRBD1. The CDR3 is 14 residues long. V lost 6 bases to trimming and J lost 5 bases; unmatched junction nucleotides: 4. Per germline, CDR1 LNHDA and CDR2 SQIVND (reference sequence).

The J gene is TRBJ2-7, the V gene TRBV7-2, with D maybe TRBD1 (6 bases). The CDR3 runs to 12 residues. Between the trimmed V and J ends, which lost 4 bases and 4 bases, there was a span of 8 bases. CDR1 and CDR2 from the germline V gene are SGHTA and FQGNSA. The CDR3 DNA reads as TGTGCCAGCAGCTCACAGGGTTACGAGCAGTACTTC. As protein: CASSSQGYEQYF.

The chain combines TRBV6-5 with TRBJ1-1; TRBD1 might be the D (6 bases). This CDR3 is 14 amino acids long. V lost 6 bases, J lost 2 bases, and 13 bases lay in between. In germline, CDR1 is MNHEY, CDR2 SVGAGI. CDR3 residues: CASSKGQLNTEAFF. The CDR3 coding sequence is TGTGCCAGCAGCAAAGGACAGCTAAACACTGAAGCTTTCTTT.

The chain has TRBV9 and TRBJ2-1; D possibly corresponds to TRBD1 (5 bases). Trimming stripped 3 bases from V and 0 bases from J, with 16 bases between. The germline gives CDR1 SGDLS, CDR2 YYNGEE. CDR3 length equals 17 residues. This CDR3 is CASSAPGPTSSYNEQFF. Here the CDR3 DNA reads TGTGCCAGCAGCGCTCCAGGGCCCACCAGCTCCTACAATGAGCAGTTCTTC. The variable domain in full, with the rest retrieved from reference TRBV9 and TRBJ2-1, is DSGVTQTPKHLITATGQRVTLRCSPRSGDLSVYWYQQSLDQGLQFLIQYYNGEERAKGNILERFSAQQFPDLHSELNLSSLELGDSALYFCASSAPGPTSSYNEQFFGPGTRLTVL.

The rearrangement links TRBV30 to TRBJ1-2; 8 positions match TRBD1. The germline gives CDR1 GTSNPN, CDR2 SVGIG (reference sequence). This CDR3 has 13 residues. Unmatched junction bases numbered 7, after V lost 3 bases and J lost 7 bases. DNA for the CDR3: TGTGCCTGGAGAAAGTGGGGGACAGGTGGCTACACCTTC. Its protein product is CAWRKWGTGGYTF.

For this clone: Other DNA sequences of this sample code for an identical CDR3. V gene TRBV7-3 combines with J gene TRBJ1-1, with D possibly TRBD1 on 5 matching bases. Germline values: CDR1 SGHTA, CDR2 FQGTGA. The CDR3 has 13 residues. Trimming stripped 2 bases from V and 2 bases from J, with 6 bases between. The DNA for the CDR3 is TGTGCCAGCAGCTTACAGGGAAACACTGAAGCTTTCTTT. Translated, it gives CASSLQGNTEAFF.

The chain employs TRBV4-2 and TRBJ2-3, with 9 bases fitting TRBD2. Per germline, CDR1 LGHNA and CDR2 YNFKEQ. The trim removed 1 base at V and 4 bases at J, leaving 6 bases unmatched. There are 16 residues in the CDR3. The CDR3 reads CASSQGNSGGADTQYF. The CDR3 coding sequence is TGTGCCAGCAGCCAAGGTAATAGCGGGGGCGCAGATACGCAGTATTTT.

The chain is built from TRBV5-1 and TRBJ2-7, with 11 bases matching TRBD2. Germline CDR1 reads SGHRS; CDR2 reads YFSETQ. The CDR3 runs to 15 residues. Germline trimming cut 3 bases from V and 6 bases from J; bases unmatched to any gene: 8. The DNA for the CDR3 is TGCGCCAGCAGCTCCTCTAGCGGGGGGCCCGGCGAGCAGTACTTC. Amino acids: CASSSSSGGPGEQYF.

This sequence joins TRBV3-1 (or the pseudogene TRBV3-2) and TRBJ2-6, with a weak D call TRBD1 (7 bases). Trimming took 2 bases from V and 3 from J, leaving 11 bases between them. This CDR3 contains 16 residues. The V gene's germline CDR1 is LGHDT and CDR2 YNNKEL (reference sequence). DNA for the CDR3: TGTGCCAGCAGCCAACAGGGGGGTGGTGGGGCCAACGTCCTGACTTTC. Protein product: CASSQQGGGGANVLTF.

This chain connects TRBV3-1 (or the pseudogene TRBV3-2) to TRBJ2-1; possible D gene TRBD2, 6 bases. The CDR3 is made up of 15 amino acids. With 7 bases removed from V and 3 bases from J, the gap between germline ends came to 16 bases. The V gene's germline CDR1 is LGHDT and CDR2 YNNKEL (reference sequence). CDR3 region: CASTDTGVIYNEQFF. The CDR3 DNA is TGTGCCAGCACCGATACGGGGGTGATCTACAATGAGCAGTTCTTC.

The chain combines TRBV30 with TRBJ1-3, with a tentative D call TRBD1 (6 bases). CDR3 length: 14 amino acids. Germline CDR1 reads GTSNPN; CDR2 reads SVGIG (reference sequence). V was pared by 4 bases and J by 0 bases, with 10 bases between. The CDR3 sequence: CAWKQDSSGNTIYF. The CDR3 DNA follows: TGTGCCTGGAAACAGGACAGCTCTGGAAACACCATATATTTT.